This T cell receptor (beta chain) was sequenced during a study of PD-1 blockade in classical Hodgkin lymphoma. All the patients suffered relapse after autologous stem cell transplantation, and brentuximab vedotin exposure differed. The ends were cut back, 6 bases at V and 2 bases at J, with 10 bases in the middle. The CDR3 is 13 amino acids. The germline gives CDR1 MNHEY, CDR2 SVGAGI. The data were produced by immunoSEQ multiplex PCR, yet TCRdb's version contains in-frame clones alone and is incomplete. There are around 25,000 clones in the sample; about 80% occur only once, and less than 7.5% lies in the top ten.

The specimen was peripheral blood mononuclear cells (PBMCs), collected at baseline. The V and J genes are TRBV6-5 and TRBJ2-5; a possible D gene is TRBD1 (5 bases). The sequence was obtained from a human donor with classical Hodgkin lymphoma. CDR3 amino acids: CASSYRFQETQYF. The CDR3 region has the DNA TGTGCCAGCAGCTACAGGTTTCAAGAGACCCAGTACTTC.